Described below is a single T cell receptor beta chain sequence and its context. CDR1 KGHDR and CDR2 SFDVKD come from the germline V gene. J lost 8 bases, V lost 4 bases, and 7 bases had no gene match. CDR3 length: 15 amino acids. This entry belongs to a study of control samples from healthy donors and cancer patients. Using immunoSEQ multiplex PCR, the repertoire was profiled, and TCRdb retains in-frame clones only, with some absent. Of 100,000 to 150,000 clones in the sample, over 75% are singletons; the top ten hold less than 9.5%. This TCR was sampled from a man in his forties in good health. The chain links TRBV24-1 to TRBJ1-5; 10 bases fit TRBD1. Sequencing used blood. The CDR3, as DNA: TGTGCCACCAGTGAGGCCGGGACAGGGGACAAGCCCCAGCATTTT. Translation gives CATSEAGTGDKPQHF.